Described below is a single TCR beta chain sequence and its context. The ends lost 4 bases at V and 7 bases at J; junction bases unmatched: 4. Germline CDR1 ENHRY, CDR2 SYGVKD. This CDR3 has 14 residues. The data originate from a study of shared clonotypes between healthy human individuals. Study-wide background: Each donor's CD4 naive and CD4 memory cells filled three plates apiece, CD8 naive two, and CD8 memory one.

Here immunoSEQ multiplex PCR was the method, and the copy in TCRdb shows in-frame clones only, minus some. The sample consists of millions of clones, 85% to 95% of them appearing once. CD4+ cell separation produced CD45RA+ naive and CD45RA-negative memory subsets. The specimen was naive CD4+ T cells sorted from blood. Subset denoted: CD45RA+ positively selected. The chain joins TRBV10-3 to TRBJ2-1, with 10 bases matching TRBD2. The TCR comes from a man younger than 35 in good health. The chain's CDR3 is CAISASGSWNEQFF. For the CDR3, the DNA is TGTGCCATCAGTGCTAGCGGGAGTTGGAATGAGCAGTTCTTC.